One sample yielded the 19 T cell receptor beta chains listed below, sequenced in a study of blood T cell repertoires in COVID-19. TCRdb keeps only in-frame clones here, not all; method: immunoSEQ multiplex PCR. The profile shows 250,000 to 300,000 clones, more than 70% of them singletons. Sequencing used peripheral blood. The receptors stem from an elderly man with acute or convalescent COVID-19.

The chain combines TRBV28 with TRBJ2-1; TRBD2 aligns across 10 bases. V dropped 8 bases and J dropped 4; count of bases not matched to a gene: 14. The CDR3 contains 17 residues. In germline, CDR1 is MDHEN, CDR2 SYDVKM. Here the CDR3 reads CASASGALAGTYNEQFF. The CDR3 nucleotides read TGTGCCAGCGCCTCTGGGGCACTAGCGGGGACGTACAATGAGCAGTTCTTC.

This clone was detected a few times. The V gene is TRBV27, the J gene TRBJ2-6, with 9 bases identical to TRBD1. Germline-derived CDR1 and CDR2 are MNHEY and SMNVEV (reference sequence). Trimming took 5 bases from V and 1 from J; bases not matched to a gene: 3. CDR3 length equals 16 residues. The CDR3 spells CASSAGTGSGANVLTF. In DNA, the CDR3 is TGTGCCAGCAGTGCCGGGACAGGGTCTGGGGCCAACGTCCTGACTTTC.

The genes are TRBV10-3 and TRBJ2-7, with TRBD1 as a possible D gene (5 bases). Trimming took off 8 bases at V and 5 bases at J, with 16 bases between the two ends. The germline CDR1 and CDR2 sequences are ENHRY and SYGVKD. This CDR3 has 13 amino acids. CDR3 in amino acids: CAIQGWDGHEQYF. The CDR3 DNA reads TGTGCCATCCAGGGCTGGGATGGCCACGAGCAGTACTTC.

This chain joins TRBV7-8 and TRBJ2-5; perhaps TRBD1 as D (6 bases). Trimming removed 7 bases from V and 1 base from J, with 10 bases in between. Per germline, CDR1 SGHVS and CDR2 FQNEAQ. The CDR3 has 13 amino acids. The CDR3 sequence is CASKTGSQETQYF. In nucleotides, the CDR3 is TGTGCCAGCAAGACAGGTTCCCAAGAGACCCAGTACTTC.

The V gene is TRBV4-1, the J gene TRBJ1-2; D is perhaps TRBD1 (5 bases). The CDR3 spans 16 residues. V lost 0 bases to trimming and J lost 3 bases, with 14 bases between them. Germline V gene data show CDR1 as MGHRA and CDR2 as YSYEKL. CDR3 loop: CASSQEPGHLYYGYTF. The CDR3 DNA reads TGCGCCAGCAGCCAAGAACCCGGACATCTCTACTATGGCTACACCTTC.

The rearrangement uses TRBV12-3 or TRBV12-4 and TRBJ2-1; D gene ambiguous. The CDR3 covers 12 residues. Trimming pared 1 base from V and 9 bases from J, leaving 7 bases between. CDR3 amino acids: CASSLVLSEQFF. CDR3 bases: TGTGCCAGCAGTTTAGTTTTATCTGAGCAGTTCTTC.

V gene TRBV7-2 combines with J gene TRBJ2-2; D possibly corresponds to TRBD2 (6 bases). Germline CDR1 and CDR2: SGHTA and FQGNSA. CDR3 length: 13 residues. Trimming cost V 2 bases and J 6 bases, with 7 bases left between them. The CDR3 nucleotides are TGTGCCAGCAGCTTAACGGGGGCCGGGGAGCTGTTTTTT. This codes for CASSLTGAGELFF.

V usage is TRBV3-1 (or the pseudogene TRBV3-2) and J usage is TRBJ2-5; 8 bases are a match to TRBD1. The length of the CDR3 is 17 residues. From germline, CDR1 is LGHDT and CDR2 YNNKEL (reference sequence). J was trimmed by 1 base and V by 0 bases; bases with no gene match: 7. The CDR3 loop is CASSQDFTGGPQETQYF. Here the CDR3 DNA reads TGTGCCAGCAGCCAAGATTTTACAGGGGGTCCCCAAGAGACCCAGTACTTC.

V usage is TRBV5-4 and J usage is TRBJ2-1; weak D call: TRBD2 (6 bases). The CDR3 has 15 amino acids. Trimming shortened V by 2 bases and J by 8 bases, and 17 bases separated the two germline ends. Looked up from germline, CDR1 is SGHNT and CDR2 is YYREEE (reference sequence). The CDR3 loop is CASSFGLGRSDEQFF. As DNA, the CDR3 is TGTGCCAGCAGCTTCGGCCTTGGGAGGAGCGATGAGCAGTTCTTC.

The V and J genes are TRBV11-3 and TRBJ2-1, with TRBD2 as a possible D gene (6 bases). The CDR3 has 13 amino acids. Trimming cost V 0 bases and J 10 bases, with 10 bases left between them. Germline-derived CDR1 and CDR2 are SGHNT and YENEEA. The CDR3: CASSLDRAGEQFF. The CDR3 DNA sequence: TGTGCCAGCAGCTTAGACCGAGCGGGCGAGCAGTTCTTC.

The count of this clone is one. J is TRBJ2-1 and V is TRBV5-1, with D tentatively TRBD1 (5 bases). The CDR3 consists of 12 residues. CDR1 and CDR2 from the germline V gene are SGHRS and YFSETQ. The V gene lost 6 bases and the J gene lost 9 bases, with 13 bases spanning the gap. DNA of the CDR3: TGCGCCAGCACCCCAGGGCAGGGTGAGCAGTTCTTC. Its protein is CASTPGQGEQFF.

CDR3 coding DNA: TGTGCCAGCAGCCATGGCGGCCCTACTAGCGGGGGCCACAATGAGCAGTTCTTC. Protein: CASSHGGPTSGGHNEQFF. This chain joins TRBV5-4 and TRBJ2-1, with TRBD2 matching over 11 bases. The V gene's germline CDR1 is SGHNT and CDR2 YYREEE (reference sequence). V was pared by 4 bases and J by 5 bases, with 14 bases of the junction left unmatched. The CDR3 loop spans 18 amino acids.

This sequence joins TRBV9 and TRBJ1-3; 7 bases are a match to TRBD1. J was trimmed by 3 bases and V by 0 bases; bases with no gene match: 6. CDR1 SGDLS and CDR2 YYNGEE come from the germline V gene. The length of the CDR3 is 16 residues. The CDR3 sequence is CASSVGRGRVGNTIYF. In nucleotides, the CDR3 is TGTGCCAGCAGCGTAGGAAGGGGGCGGGTTGGAAACACCATATATTTT.

This clone was picked up a small number of times. The chain joins TRBV7-2 to TRBJ2-2, with 7 bases matching TRBD1. The CDR3 sequence is 13 residues long. The germline gives CDR1 SGHTA, CDR2 FQGNSA. Trimming took 4 bases from V and 6 from J; bases not matched to a gene: 2. CDR3 in amino acids: CASSSRGSGELFF. CDR3 coding DNA: TGTGCCAGCAGCTCCAGGGGGTCCGGGGAGCTGTTTTTT.

The rearrangement joins TRBV7-9 to TRBJ1-2, with D tentatively TRBD1 (5 bases). Looked up from germline, CDR1 is SEHNR and CDR2 is FQNEAQ (reference sequence). V was cut by 5 bases and J by 0 bases, with 16 bases left in between. This CDR3 is 16 amino acids long. The CDR3 sequence: CASSLHPGGANYGYTF. The CDR3 region has the DNA TGTGCCAGCAGCCTCCATCCTGGAGGGGCTAACTATGGCTACACCTTC.

The chain uses TRBV2 and TRBJ2-1, with a tentative D call TRBD1 (6 bases). This CDR3 has 14 residues. CDR1 and CDR2 from the germline V gene are SNHLY and FYNNEI. V was pared by 6 bases and J by 7 bases, with 16 bases between. CDR3 loop: CASRAGAPRNEQFF. The CDR3 nucleotides read TGTGCCAGCAGAGCAGGGGCCCCCAGGAATGAGCAGTTCTTC.

The genes are TRBV5-4 and TRBJ1-2; D gene unclear. The CDR3 length is 13 residues. Germline values: CDR1 SGHNT, CDR2 YYREEE (reference sequence). Trimming shortened V by 3 bases and J by 8 bases, and 14 bases separated the two germline ends. CDR3 DNA: TGTGCCAGCAGCTCGAGGACTGTTCCAGGCTACACCTTC. The encoded protein is CASSSRTVPGYTF. Together with reference TRBV5-4 and TRBJ1-2, the CDR3 gives the full variable domain: ETGVTQSPTHLIKTRGQQVTLRCSSQSGHNTVSWYQQALGQGPQFIFQYYREEENGRGNFPPRFSGLQFPNYSSELNVNALELDDSALYLCASSSRTVPGYTFGSGTRLTVV.

J is TRBJ1-2 and V is TRBV6-5; tentatively, D is TRBD1 (6 bases). From germline, CDR1 is MNHEY and CDR2 SVGAGI. The length of the CDR3 is 14 residues. The V end lost 7 bases, the J end lost 7 bases, and 19 bases lay between the germline ends. The CDR3 coding sequence is TGTGCCAGCAACCACCTACAGGGAGGGGGTGGCTACACCTTC. Residues: CASNHLQGGGGYTF.

Comment on this clone: The sample carries other DNA sequences with the same CDR3. The J gene is TRBJ1-2, the V gene TRBV6-5; tentative D call: TRBD1 (5 bases). The CDR3 consists of 13 residues. The V gene lost 5 bases and the J gene lost 5 bases, with 12 bases spanning the gap. Germline loops: CDR1 MNHEY, CDR2 SVGAGI. The CDR3 DNA reads TGTGCCAGCAGTCCCGGGACTGGATATGGCTACACCTTC. Translation gives CASSPGTGYGYTF.